The T cell receptor (beta chain) described here comes from a study of CD8 T cells in Susac syndrome. RNA totalling about 0.5 to 1 ug underwent reverse transcription with random hexamers. Using its own MiXCR run on the immunoSEQ multiplex PCR reads, TCRdb lists one record per CDR3 protein. The data show under 200,000 distinct CDR3 sequences, 95% seen once. The sequence derives from a human donor with Susac syndrome. The source material was CD8+ T cells from PBMCs.

The CDR3, as DNA: TGTGCCAGTAGTATTCACGACGGAGACACAGATACGCAGTATTTT. Encoded protein: CASSIHDGDTDTQYF. The chain is built from TRBV19 and TRBJ2-3; no firm D call. V gave up 3 bases and J gave up 2 bases, with 12 bases separating them. CDR1 is LNHDA, CDR2 SQIVND, per germline (reference sequence). The length of the CDR3 is 15 residues.